This T cell receptor (beta chain) was recorded in a study of blood T cells in healthy people across ages. Extractions gave at least 5.5 micrograms of total RNA per sample. With a J-beta primer mix and a sample-barcoded 5' primer, a second PCR ran about 7 to 12 cycles. TCRdb ran MiXCR on the 5' RACE reads and lists one entry per CDR3 protein. The sample lists some 550,000 distinct CDR3 sequences; 40% to 50% were seen once. The specimen was blood. The sequence was obtained from an elderly man in good health.

CDR3 DNA sequence: TGCAGCGCGGACTACACCTACAATGAGCAGTTCTTC. Protein product: CSADYTYNEQFF. J is TRBJ2-1 and V is TRBV29-1; tentatively, D is TRBD2 (6 bases). The CDR3 sequence is 12 residues long. The V end was cut by 7 bases, the J end by 2 bases, with 9 bases between. In germline, CDR1 is SQVTM, CDR2 ANQGSEA.